This T cell receptor (beta chain) was observed in a study of yellow fever vaccine responses in identical twins. Points from the study as a whole: Twins reportedly mounted vaccine T cell responses that seemed partly convergent, partly personalized.

V lost 5 bases and J 7 bases, leaving 9 bases between the germline ends. This CDR3 comprises 12 residues. Germline values: CDR1 SEHNR, CDR2 FQNEAQ (reference sequence). TCRdb re-called the RT-PCR reads with MiXCR, one entry per CDR3 protein. The sample has thousands of distinct CDR3 sequences, 65% to 85% seen once. As regards this clonotype: Its matching antigen is unknown.

The sample consisted of T cells from blood (PBMCs), unsorted or a sorted subset (not recorded which), taken before or after yellow fever vaccination (not recorded which). The chain recombines TRBV7-9 with TRBJ2-1; D ambiguous. The receptor's source is a woman under 30 who received the yellow fever vaccine. The CDR3 loop is CASSPRVNEQFF. DNA for the CDR3: TGTGCCAGCAGCCCAAGGGTAAATGAGCAGTTCTTC.